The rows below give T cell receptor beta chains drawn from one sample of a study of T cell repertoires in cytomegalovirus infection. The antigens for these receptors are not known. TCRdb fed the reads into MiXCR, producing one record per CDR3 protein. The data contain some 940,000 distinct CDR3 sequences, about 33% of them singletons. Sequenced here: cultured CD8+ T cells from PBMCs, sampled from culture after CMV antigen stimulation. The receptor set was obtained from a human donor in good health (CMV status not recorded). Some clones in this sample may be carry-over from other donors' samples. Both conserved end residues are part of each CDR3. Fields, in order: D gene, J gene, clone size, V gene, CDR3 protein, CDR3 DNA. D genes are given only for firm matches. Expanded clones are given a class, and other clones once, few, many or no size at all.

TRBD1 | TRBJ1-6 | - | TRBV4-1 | CASSQLVGGQGGDSPLHF | TGCGCCAGCAGCCAACTTGTCGGCGGACAGGGGGGCGATTCACCCCTCCACTTT
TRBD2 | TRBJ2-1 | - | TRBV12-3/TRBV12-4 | CASSLEVGGTSGENEQFF | TGTGCCAGCAGTTTAGAGGTTGGGGGGACTAGCGGGGAAAATGAGCAGTTCTTC
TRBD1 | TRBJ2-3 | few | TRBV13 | CASSFGQGFTTDTQYF | TGTGCCAGCAGTTTCGGACAGGGGTTTACCACAGATACGCAGTATTTT
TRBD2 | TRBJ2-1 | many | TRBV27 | CASSPGTTYNEQFF | TGTGCCAGCAGCCCCGGGACTACATACAATGAGCAGTTCTTC
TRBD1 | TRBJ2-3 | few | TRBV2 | CASSGDRGLNTDTQYF | TGTGCCAGCAGTGGGGACAGGGGGCTGAACACAGATACGCAGTATTTT
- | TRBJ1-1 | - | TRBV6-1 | CVSSAPAPQAFF | TGTGTCAGCAGTGCTCCGGCCCCCCAAGCTTTCTTT
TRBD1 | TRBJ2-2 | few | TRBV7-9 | CASRGQDRVFNTGELFF | TGTGCCAGCAGGGGCCAAGACAGGGTGTTTAACACCGGGGAGCTGTTTTTT
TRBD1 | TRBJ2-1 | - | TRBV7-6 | CASSFRDRTGNEQFF | TGTGCCAGCAGCTTTCGGGACAGGACGGGCAATGAGCAGTTCTTC
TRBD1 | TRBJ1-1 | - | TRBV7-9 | CASSTDDRTGLNTEAFF | TGTGCCAGCAGCACCGACGATCGGACAGGGTTGAACACTGAAGCTTTCTTT
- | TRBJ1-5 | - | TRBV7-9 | CASNTTTQPSNQPQHF | TGTGCCAGCAACACAACGACCCAGCCTAGCAATCAGCCCCAGCATTTT
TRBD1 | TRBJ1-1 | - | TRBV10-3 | CVTDRGDQQAFF | TGTGTCACCGACAGGGGTGACCAACAAGCTTTCTTT
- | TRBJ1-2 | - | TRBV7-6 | CASSLVEGGDYGYTF | TGTGCCAGCAGCTTAGTGGAGGGGGGCGACTATGGCTACACCTTC
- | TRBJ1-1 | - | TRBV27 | CASSSEGRGPRTEAFF | TGTGCCAGCAGTTCCGAAGGCAGGGGACCGCGAACTGAAGCTTTCTTT
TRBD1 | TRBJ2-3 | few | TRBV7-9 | CASSSTTGQADTQYF | TGTGCCAGCAGCTCCACCACAGGACAGGCAGATACGCAGTATTTT
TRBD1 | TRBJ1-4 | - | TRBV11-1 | CASSERGQLSEKLFF | TGTGCCAGCAGCGAAAGGGGGCAGTTAAGTGAAAAACTGTTTTTT
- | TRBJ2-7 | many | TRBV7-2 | CASSRPLNYEQYF | TGTGCCAGCAGCCGCCCCCTCAACTACGAGCAGTACTTC
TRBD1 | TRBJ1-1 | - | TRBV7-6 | CASSFSGDSMNTEAFF | TGTGCCAGCAGCTTTAGTGGGGACAGCATGAACACTGAAGCTTTCTTT
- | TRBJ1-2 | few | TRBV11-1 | CASSRTGHYHYGYTF | TGTGCCAGCAGCCGAACGGGGCACTACCACTATGGCTACACCTTC
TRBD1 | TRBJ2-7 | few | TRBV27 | CASSRTGLYEQYF | TGTGCCAGCAGTAGGACAGGGCTCTACGAGCAGTACTTC
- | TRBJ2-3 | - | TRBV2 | CASSRITGVTDTQYF | TGTGCCAGCAGCCGCATAACCGGGGTCACAGATACGCAGTATTTT
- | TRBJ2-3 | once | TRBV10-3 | CAISVVRDDPSTDTQYF | TGTGCCATCAGTGTAGTCCGGGACGATCCTAGCACAGATACGCAGTATTTT
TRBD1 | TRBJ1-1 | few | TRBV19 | CASSPIRGYTEAFF | TGTGCCAGTAGCCCCATCAGGGGGTACACTGAAGCTTTCTTT
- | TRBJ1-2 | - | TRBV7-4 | CASSIGPLWGYTF | TGTGCCAGCTCTATTGGCCCGTTATGGGGCTACACCTTC
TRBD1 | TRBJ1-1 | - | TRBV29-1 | CSVWSGQENTEAFF | TGCAGCGTTTGGTCCGGACAGGAGAACACTGAAGCTTTCTTT
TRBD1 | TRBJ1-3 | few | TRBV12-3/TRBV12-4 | CASSLRGPFGGNTIYF | TGTGCCAGCAGTTTAAGGGGGCCTTTTGGTGGAAACACCATATATTTT
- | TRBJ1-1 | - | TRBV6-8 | CASSQGRYQNTEAFF | TGTGCCAGCAGTCAGGGACGTTACCAAAACACTGAAGCTTTCTTT
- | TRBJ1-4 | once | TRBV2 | CASTERGTLNEKLFF | TGTGCCAGCACTGAAAGGGGGACCCTTAATGAAAAACTGTTTTTT
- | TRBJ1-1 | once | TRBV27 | CASSLKQGGTEAFF | TGTGCCAGCAGTCTAAAACAGGGAGGCACTGAAGCTTTCTTT
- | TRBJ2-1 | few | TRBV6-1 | CASSEGGGAIDEQFF | TGTGCCAGCAGTGAAGGTGGGGGGGCTATCGATGAGCAGTTCTTC
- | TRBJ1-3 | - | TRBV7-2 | CASSPRGRNTIYF | TGTGCCAGCAGCCCAAGGGGGAGAAACACCATATATTTT
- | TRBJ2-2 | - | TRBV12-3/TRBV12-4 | CASSETGTRDHTGELFF | TGTGCCAGCAGTGAAACCGGGACGCGAGATCACACCGGGGAGCTGTTTTTT
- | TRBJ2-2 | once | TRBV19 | CASSPFDRPPGELFF | TGTGCCAGTAGTCCCTTCGACAGACCCCCCGGGGAGCTGTTTTTT
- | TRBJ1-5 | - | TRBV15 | CATSAVSNNQPQHF | TGTGCCACCAGCGCAGTGAGCAATAATCAGCCCCAGCATTTT
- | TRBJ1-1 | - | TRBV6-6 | CASSYLKTEAFF | TGTGCCAGCAGTTACCTGAAGACTGAAGCTTTCTTT
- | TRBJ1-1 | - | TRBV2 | CASSFFLSNTEAFF | TGTGCCAGCAGTTTCTTCCTTTCGAACACTGAAGCTTTCTTT
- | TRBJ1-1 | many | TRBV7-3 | CASSPAGGNTEAFF | TGTGCCAGCAGCCCTGCGGGGGGGAACACTGAAGCTTTCTTT
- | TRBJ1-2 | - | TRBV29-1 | CSALLHHGYTF | TGCAGCGCCCTCCTACATCATGGCTACACCTTC
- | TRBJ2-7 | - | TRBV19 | CASRRTDSYEQYF | TGTGCCAGTCGACGGACAGACTCCTACGAGCAGTACTTC
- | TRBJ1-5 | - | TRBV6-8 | CASSYSPQHF | TGTGCCAGCAGTTACTCCCCCCAGCATTTT
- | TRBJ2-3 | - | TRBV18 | CASSPKAGQNTDTQYF | TGTGCCAGCTCACCTAAGGCGGGACAGAACACAGATACGCAGTATTTT
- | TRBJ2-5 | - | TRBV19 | CASSIEGRGTTQYF | TGTGCCAGTAGTATTGAAGGGCGCGGGACGACCCAGTACTTC
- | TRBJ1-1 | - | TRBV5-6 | CASSLIGALWNTEAFF | TGTGCCAGCAGCTTGATTGGCGCCCTATGGAACACTGAAGCTTTCTTT